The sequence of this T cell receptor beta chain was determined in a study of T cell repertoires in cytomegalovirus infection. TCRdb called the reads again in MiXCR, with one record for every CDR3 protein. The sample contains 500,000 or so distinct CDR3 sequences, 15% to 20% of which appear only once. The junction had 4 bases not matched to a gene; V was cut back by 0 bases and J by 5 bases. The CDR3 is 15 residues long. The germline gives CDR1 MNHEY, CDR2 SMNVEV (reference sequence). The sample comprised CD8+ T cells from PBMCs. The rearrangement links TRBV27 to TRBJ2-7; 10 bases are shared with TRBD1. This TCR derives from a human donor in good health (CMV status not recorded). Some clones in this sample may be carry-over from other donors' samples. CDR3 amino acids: CASSLSRDRGDEQYF. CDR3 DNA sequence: TGTGCCAGCAGTTTATCCCGGGACAGGGGAGACGAGCAGTACTTC.